This T cell receptor beta chain comes out of a study of cytomegalovirus exposure and HLA in healthy donors. General study findings and limits: Presence/absence analyses assumed roughly uniform sequencing depth across donors, which may not hold.

The CDR3 spans 12 residues. The V segment lost 5 bases and the J segment 7 bases; nucleotides outside the gene matches: 3. Germline CDR1 and CDR2: KGHSH and LQKENI. Note on this clone: Its antigen is still unknown.

Primers: 60 Vbeta forward and 13 Jbeta reverse. Assay: immunoSEQ multiplex PCR; the TCRdb copy retains only in-frame clones and omits some. This table has 150,000 to 200,000 clones, 75% to 85% appearing once. This chain connects TRBV18 to TRBJ1-1; 8 nucleotides agree with TRBD1. The sequencing input was PBMCs. The receptor was derived from a female donor in good health and CMV-seronegative. CDR3 sequence reads: CASSSDRVEAFF. CDR3 bases: TGTGCCAGCTCATCGGACAGGGTTGAAGCTTTCTTT.